The T cell receptor beta chain under discussion was sequenced for a study of radiation and T cells in renal cell carcinoma. Regarding the study as a whole: From baseline, blood top tumor clonotypes peaked at 2 weeks post-radiation.

Time point specified: baseline pretreatment blood. As to treatment: 15 Gy SBRT to primary tumor, nephrectomy 4 weeks later. Serial blood draws occurred at baseline and 2 and 4 weeks post-SBRT. A word on this clone: The antigen is undetermined.

With V trimmed by 0 bases and J by 5 bases, 7 bases remained unmatched. The CDR3 consists of 17 residues. CDR1 MNHEY and CDR2 SMNVEV come from the germline V gene (reference sequence). Repertoires were generated with immunoSEQ multiplex PCR, while TCRdb's copy carries only in-frame clones and drops some. The repertoire holds about 140,000 clones, with around 78% as singletons. This TCR derives from a woman aged 50 to 60 with renal cell carcinoma. Sequencing used blood, obtained from a patient whose treatment included radiotherapy and nephrectomy. V gene TRBV27 combines with J gene TRBJ2-2; 9 bases agree with TRBD1. The CDR3 loop is CASSLSIGQGITGELFF. As DNA, the CDR3 is TGTGCCAGCAGTTTATCGATTGGACAGGGGATAACCGGGGAGCTGTTTTTT.